These 24 T cell receptor beta chains were sequenced from one sample in a study of OX40 agonist ivuxolimab in advanced cancers. Some clones are missing from TCRdb's copy, which holds only in-frame ones; the method was immunoSEQ multiplex PCR. The sample lists some 99,000 clones; around nine tenths were seen once. The sample was CD4+ or CD8+ T cells sorted from blood, taken in a trial of the OX40 agonist ivuxolimab. These receptor sequences come from an adult with an advanced solid tumor such as melanoma, head and neck, liver or kidney cancer.

The chain combines TRBV18 with TRBJ2-3; D remains ambiguous. Germline loops: CDR1 KGHSH, CDR2 LQKENI. This CDR3 region has 14 residues. The V and J ends lost 2 bases and 1 base respectively, with 7 bases between them. CDR3 residues: CASSPNSGTDTQYF. The DNA of the CDR3 is TGTGCCAGCTCACCAAATTCTGGCACAGATACGCAGTATTTT.

The chain employs TRBV11-3 and TRBJ2-3, with 7 bases identical to TRBD1. The germline gives CDR1 SGHNT, CDR2 YENEEA. The V gene end was trimmed by 5 bases and the J gene end by 6 bases; junction bases not matched to a gene: 2. The CDR3 runs 12 residues. The CDR3 protein is CASSPTGDTQYF. In nucleotides, the CDR3 is TGTGCCAGCAGCCCGACAGGGGATACGCAGTATTTT.

V usage is TRBV7-2 and J usage is TRBJ1-2, with D unresolved. V lost 6 bases, J lost 4 bases, and 21 bases lay in between. The CDR3 is 16 amino acids. In germline, CDR1 is SGHTA, CDR2 FQGNSA. As DNA, the CDR3 is TGTGCCAGCAGGGCCGGGATCGCAACGGGCAGCTATGGCTACACCTTC. Protein sequence: CASRAGIATGSYGYTF.

This clone turned up a few times. The genes are TRBV7-9 and TRBJ1-5; TRBD1 matches 8 bases. Germline CDR1 SEHNR, CDR2 FQNEAQ (reference sequence). This CDR3 comprises 15 residues. The ends lost 5 bases at V and 8 bases at J; junction bases unmatched: 11. CDR3 sequence reads: CASSRTTGGTEPQHF. CDR3 bases: TGTGCCAGCAGCCGCACCACAGGGGGGACGGAGCCCCAGCATTTT.

This clone showed up just once. The CDR3 here is CASSPRTGPDEQYF. CDR3 nucleotide sequence: TGTGCCAGCAGCCCCAGGACAGGGCCAGACGAGCAGTACTTC. This chain uses TRBV7-9 with TRBJ2-7; TRBD1 agrees at 8 bases. Unmatched junction bases numbered 8, after V lost 5 bases and J lost 5 bases. The CDR3 runs 14 residues. The V gene's germline CDR1 is SEHNR and CDR2 FQNEAQ (reference sequence).

This clone appeared a single time. The chain joins TRBV4-1 to TRBJ2-3; D is perhaps TRBD1 (6 bases). The germline gives CDR1 MGHRA, CDR2 YSYEKL. This CDR3 has 16 residues. Trimming pared 0 bases from V and 6 bases from J, leaving 16 bases between. The CDR3 region is CASSQDTDSLGDTQYF. The CDR3 DNA reads as TGCGCCAGCAGCCAAGATACGGACAGCCTGGGGGATACGCAGTATTTT.

The V and J genes are TRBV14 and TRBJ2-6; TRBD1 is a possible D gene (7 bases). In germline, CDR1 is SGHDN, CDR2 FVKESK. This CDR3 spans 17 amino acids. The V gene lost 6 bases and the J gene lost 0 bases, with 15 bases spanning the gap. CDR3 sequence reads: CASRPAGGISGANVLTF. DNA for the CDR3: TGTGCCAGCAGACCCGCAGGGGGGATCTCTGGGGCCAACGTCCTGACTTTC.

This rearrangement joins TRBV2 to TRBJ1-2, with a possible D match to TRBD1 (6 bases). The germline V gene encodes CDR1 SNHLY and CDR2 FYNNEI. The CDR3 consists of 14 residues. V was shortened by 1 base and J by 3 bases, with 9 bases between the two germline ends. The DNA of the CDR3 is TGTGCCAGCAGTGAAGAACAGGGTTACTATGGCTACACCTTC. Protein product: CASSEEQGYYGYTF.

To note about this clone: A much larger clone lies a single base off, so this may be a read error. The chain combines TRBV5-4 with TRBJ2-7, with a tentative D call TRBD1 (5 bases). The CDR3 extends over 14 amino acids. In germline, CDR1 is SGHNT, CDR2 YYREEE (reference sequence). V lost 1 base and J 0 bases, leaving 8 bases between the germline ends. CDR3: CASSLYQGSYEQYF. CDR3 coding DNA: TGTGCCAGCAGCTTGTATCAGGGCTCCTACGAGCAGTACTTC.

Notes on this clone: The conserved phenylalanine or tryptophan is not found at the CDR3 terminus, so this likely reflects a read error. The J gene is TRBJ1-6, the V gene TRBV2; D remains ambiguous. The CDR3 loop spans 14 amino acids. Per germline, CDR1 SNHLY and CDR2 FYNNEI. In nucleotides, the CDR3 is TGTGCCAGCAGGGCCGGGTGGGATAAGTCACCCCTCCACCTT. Protein sequence: CASRAGWDKSPLHL.

This sequence joins TRBV5-6 and TRBJ1-1; D is ambiguous. The CDR3 has 14 amino acids. Germline CDR1 and CDR2: SGHDT and YYEEEE. Trimming stripped 0 bases from V and 2 bases from J, with 8 bases between. The DNA of the CDR3 is TGTGCCAGCAGCTTGGTTGGTGAAAACACTGAAGCTTTCTTT. It yields the protein CASSLVGENTEAFF.

The V and J genes are TRBV19 and TRBJ1-1; D is undetermined. The V gene lost 2 bases and the J gene lost 3 bases, with 7 bases spanning the gap. This CDR3 has 13 residues. Germline V gives CDR1 LNHDA, CDR2 SQIVND (reference sequence). The CDR3 region is CASSIRADTEAFF. The CDR3, as DNA: TGTGCCAGTAGTATAAGAGCTGACACTGAAGCTTTCTTT.

The chain recombines TRBV11-2 with TRBJ1-2; 9 bases align to TRBD1. The germline V gene encodes CDR1 SGHAT and CDR2 FQNNGV. The CDR3 is made up of 17 amino acids. Trimming took 8 bases from V and 8 from J; bases not matched to a gene: 21. The CDR3 DNA sequence: TGTGCCAGCCGCGAGTCCCTAAACCGGGACAGGGCCGGCGGCTACACCTTC. It is translated as CASRESLNRDRAGGYTF. The full variable domain, rest sourced from reference TRBV11-2 and TRBJ1-2, is EAGVAQSPRYKIIEKRQSVAFWCNPISGHATLYWYQQILGQGPKLLIQFQNNGVVDDSQLPKDRFSAERLKGVDSTLKIQPAKLEDSAVYLCASRESLNRDRAGGYTFGSGTRLTVV.

This clone appeared once. The chain couples TRBV9 to TRBJ2-1, with D unresolved. There are 17 residues in the CDR3. Germline values: CDR1 SGDLS, CDR2 YYNGEE. With 1 base removed from V and 1 base from J, the gap between germline ends came to 15 bases. The CDR3, as DNA: TGTGCCAGCAGCGTATCGCTCGCCGGGCAATCCTACAATGAGCAGTTCTTC. This translates into CASSVSLAGQSYNEQFF.

The CDR3 protein is CASSLGQQKETQYF. DNA for the CDR3: TGCGCCAGCAGCCTGGGACAGCAGAAAGAGACCCAGTACTTC. J is TRBJ2-5 and V is TRBV5-1, with TRBD1 matching 7 bases. V lost 4 bases, J lost 3 bases, and 6 bases stayed unmatched. Germline V gene sequence: CDR1 SGHRS, CDR2 YFSETQ. The CDR3 runs to 14 residues. Based on the CDR3 plus reference TRBV5-1 and TRBJ2-5, the full variable domain is KAGVTQTPRYLIKTRGQQVTLSCSPISGHRSVSWYQQTPGQGLQFLFEYFSETQRNKGNFPGRFSGRQFSNSRSEMNVSTLELGDSALYLCASSLGQQKETQYFGPGTRLLVL.

The chain uses TRBV5-1 and TRBJ1-5; the D gene is possibly TRBD1 (6 bases). The germline V and J ends were trimmed by 0 bases and 1 base, with 14 bases remaining between them. The CDR3 contains 17 residues. In germline, CDR1 is SGHRS, CDR2 YFSETQ. The CDR3 sequence: CASSLGLLGGSNQPQHF. The CDR3 region has the DNA TGCGCCAGCAGCTTGGGCCTGTTGGGGGGCAGCAATCAGCCCCAGCATTTT.

V and J are TRBV6-1 and TRBJ1-2; D remains unclear. Trimming took off 0 bases at V and 3 bases at J, with 8 bases between the two ends. The CDR3 is 14 amino acids. From germline, CDR1 is MNHNS and CDR2 SASEGT. DNA for the CDR3: TGTGCCAGCAGTGAAGCGTTAGCAGACTATGGCTACACCTTC. Translated: CASSEALADYGYTF.

This clone was detected a few times. Other DNA sequences in the sample encode the same CDR3. The DNA of the CDR3 is TGTGCCAGCAGCTTAGAGGGACCCTACGAGCAGTACTTC. Its protein product is CASSLEGPYEQYF. This chain connects TRBV7-2 to TRBJ2-7; D may be TRBD1 or TRBD2 (5 bases each). CDR3 size: 13 residues. V dropped 1 base and J dropped 2 bases, with 6 bases sitting between them. The germline CDR1 and CDR2 sequences are SGHTA and FQGNSA.

This sequence joins TRBV13 and TRBJ2-7, with D maybe TRBD1 (7 bases). Germline V lookup: CDR1 PRHDT, CDR2 FYEKMQ (reference sequence). CDR3 length: 14 residues. V lost 5 bases and J lost 6, with 17 bases in between. The CDR3 DNA reads TGTGCCAGCAGCCCCTACCGACAGGGAGGCGAGCAGTACTTC. Translated, it gives CASSPYRQGGEQYF.

V is TRBV7-3 and J is TRBJ1-1; no clear D. This CDR3 is 13 amino acids long. V lost 3 bases and J 1 base, leaving 6 bases between the germline ends. Germline V gene lookup returns CDR1 SGHTA and CDR2 FQGTGA. CDR3 sequence reads: CASSFDGNTEAFF. The CDR3 DNA sequence: TGTGCCAGCAGCTTCGACGGGAACACTGAAGCTTTCTTT.

The sample holds a few counts of this clone. V usage is TRBV19 and J usage is TRBJ1-5; D gene ambiguous. The CDR3 runs to 15 residues. The V and J ends lost 1 base and 4 bases respectively, with 11 bases between them. Germline loops: CDR1 LNHDA, CDR2 SQIVND (reference sequence). The chain's CDR3 is CASSIGRSRNQPQHF. DNA for the CDR3: TGTGCCAGTAGTATAGGGCGCAGCAGGAATCAGCCCCAGCATTTT.

The J gene is TRBJ2-5, the V gene TRBV5-5, with 8 bases matching TRBD1. There are 14 residues in the CDR3. The germline V gene has CDR1 SGHKS and CDR2 YYEKEE (reference sequence). The V and J ends lost 4 bases and 5 bases, in that order; junction bases with no gene match: 7. The CDR3 DNA is TGTGCCAGCAGCGGACAGGGCGCGGGGGAGACCCAGTACTTC. This translates into CASSGQGAGETQYF.

The CDR3 is CASSRDSFGETQYF. The CDR3 DNA follows: TGTGCCAGCTCACGGGACAGCTTCGGGGAGACCCAGTACTTC. The V and J genes are TRBV18 and TRBJ2-5; 7 bases map to TRBD1. Per germline, CDR1 KGHSH and CDR2 LQKENI. V gave up 4 bases and J gave up 5 bases; unmatched junction bases: 7. The CDR3 is 14 residues long.

The CDR3 loop reads CASSLGMANYGYTF. Written as DNA, the CDR3 is TGTGCCAGCAGCTTAGGAATGGCTAACTATGGCTACACCTTC. J is TRBJ1-2 and V is TRBV7-9; no reliable D call. CDR3 length: 14 residues. With 1 base removed from V and 0 bases from J, the gap between germline ends came to 6 bases. The germline gives CDR1 SEHNR, CDR2 FQNEAQ (reference sequence).